Reported below is one T cell receptor (beta chain). Its antigen is currently unknown. This specimen comes from a study of T cell responses to AZD1222 COVID-19 vaccine. Regarding the study as a whole: The peak T cell response came first, and repertoires were sampled only after it.

V lost 1 base and J 5 bases, leaving 17 bases between the germline ends. The CDR3 contains 16 residues. CDR1 is LGHNA, CDR2 YSLEER, per germline. TCRdb's copy holds only in-frame clones and misses some; the assay was immunoSEQ multiplex PCR. The sample lists about 200,000 clones; over 85% were seen once. The V call is TRBV4-3, the J call TRBJ1-2, with D possibly being TRBD1 (5 bases). This clonotype originated in an adult who received the MenACWY meningococcal vaccine as a control. The starting material was peripheral blood, obtained 28 days after the second dose of the MenACWY control vaccine. The CDR3 loop is CASSQGFEGSPYGYTF. Here the CDR3 DNA reads TGCGCCAGCAGCCAAGGGTTTGAGGGGAGTCCTTATGGCTACACCTTC.